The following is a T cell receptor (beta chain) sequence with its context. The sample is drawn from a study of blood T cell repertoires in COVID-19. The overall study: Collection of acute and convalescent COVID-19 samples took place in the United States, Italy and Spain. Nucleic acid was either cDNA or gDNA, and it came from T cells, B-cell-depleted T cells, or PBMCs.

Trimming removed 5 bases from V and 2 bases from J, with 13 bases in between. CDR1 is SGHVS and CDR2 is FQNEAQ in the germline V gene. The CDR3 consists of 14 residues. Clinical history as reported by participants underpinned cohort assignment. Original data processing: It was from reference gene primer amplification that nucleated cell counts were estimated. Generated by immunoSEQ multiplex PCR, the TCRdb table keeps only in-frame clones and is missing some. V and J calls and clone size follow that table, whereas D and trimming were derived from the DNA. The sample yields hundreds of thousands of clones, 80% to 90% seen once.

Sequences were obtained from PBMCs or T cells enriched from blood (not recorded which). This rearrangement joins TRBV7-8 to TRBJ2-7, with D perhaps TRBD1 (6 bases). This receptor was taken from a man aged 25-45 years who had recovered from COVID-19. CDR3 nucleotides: TGTGCCAGCAGCGTACAGGGATTGCCCTACGAGCAGTACTTC. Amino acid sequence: CASSVQGLPYEQYF.